This TCR beta chain was retrieved from a study of T cells in Graves' hyperthyroidism and ophthalmopathy. Study details: Staff took peripheral blood when the initial diagnosis was made, before any treatment began.

TCR beta CDR3 region amplification was performed from RNA transcripts. The HTBI primer set was used in a first-round RT-PCR of the TCR CDR3. MiXCR, run by TCRdb on the multiplex PCR reads, gives a single entry per CDR3 protein. The sample lists 700,000 or so distinct CDR3 sequences, less than 20% occurring once. In its sample, this clonotype was seen a few times. Its antigen is undetermined. Study-level points and caveats: A model of 13 V-J features distinguished ophthalmopathy from stable hyperthyroidism.

The authors obtained PBMCs from more than 9.5 ml of fresh peripheral blood. Sequencing input: blood. This clonotype originated in a man aged 18 to 30 with Graves' hyperthyroidism.

The DNA for the CDR3 is TGCAGCGTTACGCCCGGACTAGCGGGAGTATATGAGCAGTTCTTC. Translating gives CSVTPGLAGVYEQFF. The genes are TRBV29-1 and TRBJ2-1; 13 bases match TRBD2. In germline, CDR1 is SQVTM, CDR2 ANQGSEA. V was clipped by 5 bases and J by 8 bases; unmatched bases: 9. This CDR3 is 15 amino acids long.